This TCR beta chain was sequenced during a study of OX40 agonist ivuxolimab in advanced cancers. Background on the study: Eligibility rules accepted prior anti-PD-1, anti-PD-L1 or anti-CTLA-4 therapy, and over 35% had some.

This clone appeared a few times. Its target is not known. Study-wide results and limits: The study observed clonal expansion of CD4+ and CD8+ blood T cells by week 6 at 0.1 to 3.0 mg/kg. People who partly responded at 0.1-3.0 mg/kg had some of the least clonal expansion seen. Expanded clones tended on average to be more numerous among CD8+ T cells than CD4+.

The CDR3 extends over 15 amino acids. V was trimmed by 5 bases and J by 1 base, leaving 14 bases between them. Germline CDR1 is SGHTA and CDR2 is FQGNSA. Generated by immunoSEQ multiplex PCR, the TCRdb table keeps only in-frame clones and is missing some. The data hold 85,000 to 100,000 clones, with approximately 90% observed a single time. V is TRBV7-2 and J is TRBJ2-5, with D possibly matching TRBD2 (6 bases). The receptor was derived from an adult with an advanced solid tumor such as melanoma, head and neck, liver or kidney cancer. Sequenced material: CD4+ or CD8+ T cells sorted from blood, taken in a trial of the OX40 agonist ivuxolimab. The CDR3 sequence is CASSTVFGGQETQYF. In DNA form, the CDR3 reads TGTGCCAGCAGCACCGTTTTCGGGGGCCAAGAGACCCAGTACTTC.